Below are 2 T cell receptor beta chains sequenced from a single sample in a study of shared T cell receptors in the human thymus. Libraries were prepared by immunoSEQ multiplex PCR; TCRdb keeps only in-frame clonotypes and omits some of them. The profile shows about 380,000 clones, roughly 94% of them singletons. Specimen: thymocytes. The receptors shown here come from a human donor.

V is TRBV5-4 and J is TRBJ2-5, with D maybe TRBD1 (6 bases). The CDR3 extends over 17 amino acids. Between the trimmed V and J ends, which lost 0 bases and 4 bases, there was a span of 19 bases. The V gene's germline CDR1 is SGHNT and CDR2 YYREEE (reference sequence). In DNA, the CDR3 is TGTGCCAGCAGCTTGGCGTCCGGGACAAGTTGGTCAGAGACCCAGTACTTC. Translation: CASSLASGTSWSETQYF.

This clone was seen a handful of times. V gene TRBV5-6 combines with J gene TRBJ1-2; TRBD1 aligns across 7 bases. Losses at the gene ends were 2 bases for V and 3 bases for J; bases not matched to a gene: 7. There are 15 residues in the CDR3. CDR1 is SGHDT, CDR2 YYEEEE, per germline. The CDR3 sequence: CASSLGGGFDYGYTF. Here the CDR3 DNA reads TGTGCCAGCAGCTTAGGAGGGGGCTTCGACTATGGCTACACCTTC.